Listed below are T cell receptor beta chains from one sample, sequenced in a study of shared T cell receptors in the human thymus. Sequencing was performed with immunoSEQ multiplex PCR; in TCRdb, only in-frame clones are kept and a portion is missing. The table has around 340,000 clones, around 95% seen once. Sequencing was carried out using thymocytes. The source of these receptors is a human donor. The CDR3 runs from the conserved cysteine through the conserved F or W. D genes are given only for firm matches. Size values are once, few and many counts, or a class for expanded clones, and some rows have none.

TRBV6-5	.	TRBJ1-2	.	TGTGCCAGCAAGGCAGGCCATGGCTACACCTTC	CASKAGHGYTF
TRBV5-4	TRBD2	TRBJ2-7	.	TGTGCCAGCACCCCCGAGTGCGCGGGAGGGCCAGGGGGCGAGCAGTACTTC	CASTPECAGGPGGEQYF
TRBV7-3	TRBD2	TRBJ2-4	.	TGTGCCAGCAGCATATCTAGCGGTCCCTTTGGGGGGTCCAAAAACATTCAGTACTTC	CASSISSGPFGGSKNIQYF
TRBV30	.	TRBJ2-1	.	TGTGCCTGGAGTCCGATTGATCAGGGTGAGCAGTTCTTC	CAWSPIDQGEQFF
TRBV7-8	.	TRBJ1-3	.	TGTGCCAGCAGCTTAAGGAGCTACTACTCTGGAAACACCATATATTTT	CASSLRSYYSGNTIYF
TRBV11-2	.	TRBJ1-1	.	TGTGCCAGCAGTCAGACAGGCTGGGGAGATCAAGCTTTCTTT	CASSQTGWGDQAFF
TRBV27	TRBD1	TRBJ1-6	.	TGTGCCAGCAGTCCTGGGACAGGCTCACCCCTCCACTTT	CASSPGTGSPLHF
TRBV19	TRBD2	TRBJ2-1	.	TGTGCCAGTAGTATTGGGACTAGCGGGAGGTCCCCACAGTTCTTC	CASSIGTSGRSPQFF
TRBV9	TRBD2	TRBJ2-2	.	TGTGCCAGCAGCGTAGTACTAGCGGGAGAAACCGGGGAGCTGTTTTTT	CASSVVLAGETGELFF
TRBV5-8	.	TRBJ2-3	.	TGTGCCAGCAGCTTGGTGTGGGAGACGTACACAGATACGCAGTATTTT	CASSLVWETYTDTQYF
TRBV27	TRBD1	TRBJ1-4	.	TGTGCCAGCAGTTTAAAGGGGGCGCGTAATGAAAAACTGTTTTTT	CASSLKGARNEKLFF
TRBV30	TRBD2	TRBJ2-3	.	TGTGCCTGGAGCCATCACCGGACTAGCGGGACAGATACGCAGTATTTT	CAWSHHRTSGTDTQYF
TRBV6-1	TRBD1	TRBJ2-2	.	TGTGCCAGCAGTGAATCGAAAGAAGGGGGCGCCGCGAACACCGGGGAGCTGTTTTTT	CASSESKEGGAANTGELFF
TRBV19	TRBD2	TRBJ2-1	once	TGTGCCAGTAGTATGGGACTAGCGGGAGTTATTAGCTACAATGAGCAGTTCTTC	CASSMGLAGVISYNEQFF
TRBV28	.	TRBJ1-1	.	TGTGCCAGCAGGCGCCGGGACTTTCGAGCTTTCTTT	CASRRRDFRAFF
TRBV6-5	.	TRBJ2-4	.	TGTGCCAGCAGTTATAGCCCCGGAGACGCCAAAAACATTCAGTACTTC	CASSYSPGDAKNIQYF
TRBV27	.	TRBJ2-4	.	TGTGCCAGCAGTTTTGGGACTTTAAACATTCAGTACTTC	CASSFGTLNIQYF
TRBV5-1	.	TRBJ2-3	.	TGCGCCAGCAGCTTCTCCCTAGGTTCAGATACGCAGTATTTT	CASSFSLGSDTQYF
TRBV6-6	.	TRBJ2-3	.	TGTGCCAGCAGTTACTCGAAAGATACGCAGTATTTT	CASSYSKDTQYF
TRBV28	TRBD1	TRBJ2-3	.	TGTGCCAGCAGTGGGGGACAGGGCCGCACAGATACGCAGTATTTT	CASSGGQGRTDTQYF
TRBV4-1	TRBD2	TRBJ2-2	.	TGCGCCAGCAGCCACCTGAGACCGGGACTAGCGGGAGTAAACACCGGGGAGCTGTTTTTT	CASSHLRPGLAGVNTGELFF
TRBV7-9	.	TRBJ2-3	once	TGTGCCAGCAGCTTAGTAGCGGTGGTGGGTGCTAGCACAGATACGCAGTATTTT	CASSLVAVVGASTDTQYF
TRBV5-4	.	TRBJ2-1	.	TGTGCCAGCAGCCCCGGGCTCCTTCAAGGGGATGAGCAGTTCTTC	CASSPGLLQGDEQFF
TRBV28	.	TRBJ2-5	once	TGTGCCAGCAGTCCATCCCTAGGGCCGGAAGAGACCCAGTACTTC	CASSPSLGPEETQYF
TRBV5-5	.	TRBJ2-1	.	TGTGCCAGCAGCTTTTTCGGGAGACCCCTCAATGAGCAGTTCTTC	CASSFFGRPLNEQFF
TRBV30	.	TRBJ2-1	.	TGTGCCGGATATGGAGGGCCGTACAATGAGCAGTTCTTC	CAGYGGPYNEQFF
TRBV7-2	.	TRBJ1-1	.	TGTGCCAGCAGCCTTGGTAGGAGAGTAAACACTGAAGCTTTCTTT	CASSLGRRVNTEAFF
TRBV11-3	.	TRBJ1-1	.	TGTGCCAGCAGCTTCGGCCTCCTCACTGAAGCTTTCTTT	CASSFGLLTEAFF
TRBV14	TRBD2	TRBJ2-7	once	TGTGCCAGCAGCCAAGGGATCTCTAGCGGGAGTAGCTCCTACGAGCAGTACTTC	CASSQGISSGSSSYEQYF
TRBV18	.	TRBJ2-7	.	TGTGCCAGCTCACCACCGGTGAGAGGAACTCACCCTTGCTACGAGCAGTACTTC	CASSPPVRGTHPCYEQYF
TRBV6-5	.	TRBJ2-7	once	TGTGCCAGCAGTTCGGACAGAAAACCCTCCGAGCAGTACTTC	CASSSDRKPSEQYF
TRBV7-3	.	TRBJ2-1	.	TGTGCCAGCAGCCCAGGAGGTGGTGGCAGGGGAGGCAATGAGCAGTTCTTC	CASSPGGGGRGGNEQFF